Shown below are 17 T cell receptor beta chains from a single sample sequenced in a study of cytomegalovirus exposure and HLA in healthy donors. Use of 60 Vbeta and 13 Jbeta primers characterized the PCR. Data came from immunoSEQ multiplex PCR; TCRdb stores just in-frame clones and leaves some out. Here the sample spans fewer than 200,000 clones, roughly four fifths being singletons. Sequenced sample: PBMCs. The receptors shown here come from a man aged 40-55 years in good health and CMV-seropositive.

The CDR3 spells CASSQGRVAYEQYF. The CDR3 DNA is TGCGCCAGCAGCCAAGGGAGGGTAGCCTACGAGCAGTACTTC. The V and J genes are TRBV4-3 and TRBJ2-7, with D possibly being TRBD2 (6 bases). CDR1 and CDR2 from the germline V gene are LGHNA and YSLEER. Trimming took 1 base from V and 2 from J, leaving 9 bases between them. The CDR3 is 14 residues long.

V and J are TRBV18 and TRBJ1-1; D is undetermined. Trimming took off 0 bases at V and 3 bases at J, with 11 bases between the two ends. This CDR3 comprises 15 residues. Germline V gives CDR1 KGHSH, CDR2 LQKENI. CDR3 region: CASSPPTGSYTEAFF. As DNA, the CDR3 is TGTGCCAGCTCACCACCGACCGGGAGCTACACTGAAGCTTTCTTT. Combining the CDR3 with reference TRBV18 and TRBJ1-1 gives the whole variable domain NAGVMQNPRHLVRRRGQEARLRCSPMKGHSHVYWYRQLPEEGLKFMVYLQKENIIDESGMPKERFSAEFPKEGPSILRIQQVVRGDSAAYFCASSPPTGSYTEAFFGQGTRLTVV.

V usage is TRBV5-4 and J usage is TRBJ2-7, with 7 bases identical to TRBD1. The V gene end was trimmed by 4 bases and the J gene end by 4 bases; junction bases not matched to a gene: 5. Germline lookup yields CDR1 SGHNT and CDR2 YYREEE (reference sequence). The CDR3 is 13 residues long. CDR3 loop: CASSPGQQYEQYF. The DNA for the CDR3 is TGTGCCAGCAGCCCGGGACAGCAATACGAGCAGTACTTC.

This clone was seen only a few times. V gene TRBV5-1 combines with J gene TRBJ1-1; D is perhaps TRBD1 (5 bases). The V gene's germline CDR1 is SGHRS and CDR2 YFSETQ. The CDR3 has 14 residues. V lost 5 bases and J 1 base, leaving 12 bases between the germline ends. The CDR3 DNA follows: TGCGCCAGCAGTCTCGACAGCACGAACACTGAAGCTTTCTTT. Its protein product is CASSLDSTNTEAFF.

This chain links TRBV6-5 with TRBJ2-5; possible D gene TRBD2, 5 bases. With the DNA end fitting TRBJ2-7 better, the J assignment may be wrong. Germline loops: CDR1 MNHEY, CDR2 SVGAGI. CDR3 length: 14 residues. In DNA form, the CDR3 reads TGTGCCAGCAGACCCTCGGTAGGAGGCTACGAGCAGTACTTC. This gives the protein CASRPSVGGYEQYF.

V gene TRBV11-2 combines with J gene TRBJ2-1; 7 nucleotides agree with TRBD2. V lost 8 bases to trimming and J lost 2 bases; unmatched junction nucleotides: 6. CDR1 SGHAT and CDR2 FQNNGV come from the germline V gene. CDR3 size: 14 residues. The CDR3 region is CASGPRGAYNEQFF. As DNA, the CDR3 is TGTGCCAGCGGCCCCCGGGGGGCCTACAATGAGCAGTTCTTC.

J is TRBJ2-5 and V is TRBV19; no clear D. The CDR3 runs 12 residues. Trimming took off 5 bases at V and 0 bases at J, with 4 bases between the two ends. The germline V gene encodes CDR1 LNHDA and CDR2 SQIVND (reference sequence). The CDR3 here is CASSRYQETQYF. The CDR3 coding sequence is TGTGCCAGTAGTCGGTACCAAGAGACCCAGTACTTC.

This sequence joins TRBV5-1 and TRBJ1-1; D may be TRBD1 (5 bases). Germline CDR1 and CDR2: SGHRS and YFSETQ. The CDR3 is 16 residues long. Trimming pared 2 bases from V and 0 bases from J, leaving 14 bases between. CDR3 DNA: TGCGCCAGCAGCTTTACCGACAGCAGAATGAACACTGAAGCTTTCTTT. Amino acids: CASSFTDSRMNTEAFF. The variable domain in full, with the rest retrieved from reference TRBV5-1 and TRBJ1-1, is KAGVTQTPRYLIKTRGQQVTLSCSPISGHRSVSWYQQTPGQGLQFLFEYFSETQRNKGNFPGRFSGRQFSNSRSEMNVSTLELGDSALYLCASSFTDSRMNTEAFFGQGTRLTVV.

V usage is TRBV18 and J usage is TRBJ2-1, with 10 bases fitting TRBD2. Germline V gene lookup returns CDR1 KGHSH and CDR2 LQKENI. The CDR3 is 14 amino acids. J was trimmed by 6 bases and V by 5 bases; bases with no gene match: 4. The CDR3 loop reads CASSDWTSGNEQFF. DNA of the CDR3: TGTGCCAGCTCAGATTGGACTAGCGGCAATGAGCAGTTCTTC.

The J gene is TRBJ2-2, the V gene TRBV4-2, with 11 nucleotides matching TRBD2. CDR3 length: 16 amino acids. Trimming cost V 0 bases and J 8 bases; bases outside gene matches: 5. Per germline, CDR1 LGHNA and CDR2 YNFKEQ. The CDR3 DNA sequence: TGTGCCAGCAGCCAAGAACTAGCGGGAGATCTTGGGGAGCTGTTTTTT. Its protein is CASSQELAGDLGELFF.

J is TRBJ2-7 and V is TRBV19; TRBD2 matches at 13 bases. The germline CDR1 and CDR2 sequences are LNHDA and SQIVND (reference sequence). The CDR3 length is 17 residues. V was clipped by 6 bases and J by 5 bases; unmatched bases: 13. CDR3 residues: CASRRTSGSKGVHEQYF. CDR3 coding DNA: TGTGCCAGTAGACGGACTAGCGGGAGTAAGGGAGTCCACGAGCAGTACTTC.

The chain is built from TRBV28 and TRBJ2-5; 8 bases agree with TRBD1. V was pared by 6 bases and J by 5 bases, with 8 bases of the junction left unmatched. CDR3 length: 14 amino acids. Germline lookup yields CDR1 MDHEN and CDR2 SYDVKM. CDR3 DNA: TGTGCCAGCAGCCGGGGACAGGATAGGGAGACCCAGTACTTC. Protein: CASSRGQDRETQYF.

The rearrangement uses TRBV30 and TRBJ2-7; maybe TRBD1 (5 bases). There are 11 residues in the CDR3. V shed 2 bases and J shed 6 bases, with 8 bases lying between them. CDR1 is GTSNPN and CDR2 is SVGIG in the germline V gene (reference sequence). CDR3 region: CAWSHRGEQYF. CDR3 in DNA: TGTGCCTGGAGTCATAGGGGCGAGCAGTACTTC.

This clone showed up just once. The chain couples TRBV9 to TRBJ2-3, with D possibly TRBD2 on 6 matching bases. V gave up 4 bases and J gave up 8 bases, with 17 bases separating them. This CDR3 spans 14 amino acids. Germline CDR1 is SGDLS and CDR2 is YYNGEE. The CDR3 sequence: CASSSRDSRGTQYF. CDR3 nucleotides: TGTGCCAGCAGCTCTAGGGACTCCCGAGGTACGCAGTATTTT.

CDR3 sequence reads: CASSPTPLQETQYF. The CDR3 DNA reads as TGTGCCAGCAGCCCCACGCCTCTACAAGAGACCCAGTACTTC. The rearrangement joins TRBV11-2 to TRBJ2-5; D is unresolved. V was trimmed by 5 bases and J by 2 bases, leaving 12 bases between them. The CDR3 totals 14 residues. The germline V gene has CDR1 SGHAT and CDR2 FQNNGV.

J is TRBJ2-1 and V is TRBV7-2, with 8 bases lining up with TRBD1. The length of the CDR3 is 15 residues. Trimming at V came to 1 base and at J to 5 bases, leaving 4 bases not matched to a gene. Germline values: CDR1 SGHTA, CDR2 FQGNSA. The CDR3 region has the DNA TGTGCCAGCAGCTTAGGGCAGGGGGCCCACAATGAGCAGTTCTTC. It translates to CASSLGQGAHNEQFF.

This clone showed up just once. The chain is built from TRBV5-6 and TRBJ2-5; tentative D call: TRBD2 (6 bases). The CDR3 has 14 residues. V dropped 4 bases and J dropped 6 bases, with 16 bases sitting between them. Germline V gene data show CDR1 as SGHDT and CDR2 as YYEEEE. CDR3 residues: CASSGRGTEKTQYF. In DNA form, the CDR3 reads TGTGCCAGCAGCGGGCGGGGTACCGAGAAGACCCAGTACTTC.